The clone carrying this T cell receptor beta chain was counted ten times or more. The antigen is unknown. Using RNA template, CDR3s of TCR alpha and beta were amplified with iRepertoire arm-PCR. For one-step reverse transcription and amplification, roughly 95-400 ng of tissue mRNA or PBMC total RNA was used. TCRdb analysed the multiplex PCR reads with MiXCR anew, one entry per CDR3 protein. The sample shows more than 20,000 distinct CDR3 sequences, under 30% of them seen only once. This sample is drawn from a study of glioma-infiltrating T cells. Study conclusions and caveats: Above-expected tissue-blood divergence occurred in all gliomas, most in low-grade ones. CDR3 overlap between tissue and blood was very small.

The trim removed 7 bases at V and 3 bases at J, leaving 2 bases unmatched. The CDR3 spans 12 residues. Germline V gene sequence: CDR1 MNHNS, CDR2 SASEGT. The clonotype was recovered from a human donor with low-grade glioma or glioblastoma, undergoing nonglioma brain surgery, or in good health (not recorded which). The sequenced sample consisted of glioma tissue, nonneoplastic brain tissue, or PBMCs (not recorded which). The rearrangement joins TRBV6-1 to TRBJ1-2; 7 bases fit TRBD1. In nucleotides, the CDR3 is TGTGCCAGCAACGACAGGGACTATGGCTACACCTTC. Translation: CASNDRDYGYTF.